The present TCR beta chain was sequenced within a study of Ad26.COV2.S vaccination and SARS-CoV-2 variants. Study-level points and caveats: Vaccine recipients and placebo recipients showed similar non-spike TCR breadth. Spike-specific CD8+ and CD4+ T cell responses reportedly showed substantial breadth after vaccination. Using TCR breadth and depth analyses may have led to underestimated total T cell responses. People who got the vaccine had more spike-specific TCR breadth than people who got placebo.

Some clones are missing from TCRdb's copy, which holds only in-frame ones; the method was immunoSEQ multiplex PCR. The sample holds about 350,000 clones, about 91% seen once. CDR1 and CDR2 (germline): SGDLS, YYNGEE. The CDR3 is 14 residues long. Trimming shortened V by 0 bases and J by 7 bases, and 13 bases separated the two germline ends. Note on this clone: What it binds is not known.

The chain recombines TRBV9 with TRBJ1-1; tentative D call: TRBD1 (5 bases). This specimen consisted of peripheral blood, obtained after recovery from COVID-19. The clonotype originates from a human donor who had recovered from COVID-19. The CDR3 loop reads CASSVDQGMNEAFF. DNA of the CDR3: TGTGCCAGCAGCGTAGATCAGGGTATGAATGAAGCTTTCTTT.